The clone carrying this T cell receptor (beta chain) has more than one count but fewer than ten. The ends lost 4 bases at V and 3 bases at J; junction bases unmatched: 4. Germline CDR1 is MNHEY and CDR2 is SVGAGI. There are 14 residues in the CDR3. Per the study methods: Cell counts per sample came from amplifying reference gene primers. Using immunoSEQ multiplex PCR, the repertoire was profiled, and TCRdb retains in-frame clones only, with some absent. V, J and clone size are taken as reported in that table, and D and trimming were inferred from the DNA itself. The sample includes approximately 140,000 clones, roughly 81% of them seen just once. The sample comes from a study of blood T cell repertoires in COVID-19.

This chain connects TRBV6-5 to TRBJ2-3; 7 bases are shared with TRBD1. Input material: peripheral blood. This receptor was obtained from a human donor with acute or convalescent COVID-19. The donor label of this sample is uncertain. The CDR3 loop is CASSSGTVTDTQYF. CDR3 DNA: TGTGCCAGCAGTTCCGGGACAGTTACAGATACGCAGTATTTT.